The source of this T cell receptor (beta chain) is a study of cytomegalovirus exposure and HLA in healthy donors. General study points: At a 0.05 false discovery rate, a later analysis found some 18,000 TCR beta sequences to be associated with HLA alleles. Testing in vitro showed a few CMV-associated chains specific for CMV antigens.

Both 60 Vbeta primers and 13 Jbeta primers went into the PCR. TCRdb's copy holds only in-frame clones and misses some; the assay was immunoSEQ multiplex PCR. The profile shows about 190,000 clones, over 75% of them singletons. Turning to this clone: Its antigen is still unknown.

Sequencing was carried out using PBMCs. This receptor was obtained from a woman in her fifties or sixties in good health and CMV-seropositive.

DNA of the CDR3: TGTGCCAGCAGAGGGGGCCCCTCTGCGAACACCATATATTTT. Protein: CASRGGPSANTIYF. V and J are TRBV7-9 and TRBJ1-3; 7 bases fit TRBD1. The length of the CDR3 is 14 residues. Trimming took 6 bases from V and 7 from J; bases not matched to a gene: 9. CDR1 and CDR2 (germline): SEHNR, FQNEAQ (reference sequence).